This T cell receptor beta chain was documented in a study of technical replicates of blood from a handful of donors (dated by TCRdb to about 2017). A word on this clone: Its recognized antigen is unknown. No much larger clone exists at a distance of one base, and base qualities are not known.

The CDR3 contains 14 residues, cysteine and phenylalanine counted. Only CDR3 DNA is held: 42 bases, read in frame from base 1. V lost 5 bases and J lost 4 bases, and the count of bases not matched to a germline gene is 5. In the germline V gene, CDR1 corresponds to SGHRS and CDR2 to YFSETQ. The library was obtained by the immunoSEQ multiplex PCR assay. TCRdb re-hosts the immuneACCESS table, in-frame sequences only. Its copies lack some clones; in the studies checked, an unresolved V gene accounts for under half of them, and the cause for the rest is not known. This sample lists 85,000 to 90,000 clones; about nine tenths were detected once. Jointly, the top ten make up about 0.26% of the sample.

The chain employs TRBV5-1 and TRBJ2-3; 9 central nucleotides agree with TRBD1. Material for sequencing was T cells isolated from PBMCs. The clonotype originates from a human donor in good health. The DNA is as follows: TGCGCCAGCAGTCAGGGACAGGGCGCAGATACGCAGTATTTT. Translation gives CASSQGQGADTQYF.